What follows are 16 T cell receptor beta chains derived from one specimen sequenced in a study of long-term antiretroviral therapy in people with HIV. Survey-level immunoSEQ v3.0 assays were run. Produced via immunoSEQ multiplex PCR; TCRdb's table is partial and in-frame only. The sample records under 10,000 clones, around 83% being singletons. Specimen: unsorted PBMCs, collected 0.3 years before starting antiretroviral therapy. Receptor source: a man aged 25-45 years with HIV.

This clone qualifies as medium-sized. This chain links TRBV5-1 with TRBJ2-1; 9 bases align to TRBD2. The CDR3 is 14 residues long. V dropped 6 bases and J dropped 6; count of bases not matched to a gene: 7. Germline CDR1 and CDR2: SGHRS and YFSETQ. The CDR3 region is CASKASGDPNEQFF. In DNA form, the CDR3 reads TGCGCCAGCAAAGCTAGCGGGGACCCCAATGAGCAGTTCTTC. The complete variable domain, with remaining parts taken from reference TRBV5-1 and TRBJ2-1, reads KAGVTQTPRYLIKTRGQQVTLSCSPISGHRSVSWYQQTPGQGLQFLFEYFSETQRNKGNFPGRFSGRQFSNSRSEMNVSTLELGDSALYLCASKASGDPNEQFFGPGTRLTVL.

The rearrangement links TRBV27 to TRBJ1-1, with TRBD1 matching 8 bases. Germline V gene lookup returns CDR1 MNHEY and CDR2 SMNVEV (reference sequence). With 2 bases clipped from V and 6 bases from J, the junction kept 8 bases outside the gene matches. The CDR3 contains 15 residues. CDR3 DNA: TGTGCCAGCAGTTTAGGCACAGGGGGATTGCCTGAAGCTTTCTTT. It translates to CASSLGTGGLPEAFF.

The genes are TRBV6-5 and TRBJ1-2; D gene unclear. Per the germline V gene, CDR1 is MNHEY and CDR2 is SVGAGI. V shed 4 bases and J shed 6 bases, with 9 bases lying between them. The CDR3 contains 12 residues. The chain's CDR3 is CASSFPRNGYTF. In DNA, the CDR3 is TGTGCCAGCAGTTTTCCCCGGAATGGCTACACCTTC.

This chain uses TRBV14 with TRBJ2-3; 12 bases agree with TRBD2. This CDR3 comprises 19 residues. Germline V gene sequence: CDR1 SGHDN, CDR2 FVKESK. V dropped 6 bases and J dropped 1; count of bases not matched to a gene: 14. The CDR3 is CASSRLLAGGPSRTDTQYF. The CDR3 region has the DNA TGTGCCAGCAGTCGCCTACTAGCGGGGGGCCCTTCACGCACAGATACGCAGTATTTT.

The chain uses TRBV11-2 and TRBJ2-5; no definite D call. The CDR3 contains 16 residues. CDR1 and CDR2 from the germline V gene are SGHAT and FQNNGV. Trimming removed 5 bases from V and 4 bases from J, with 20 bases in between. In DNA, the CDR3 is TGTGCCAGCAGCAGCCAGTTTGGGCTCCCGCGAGAGACCCAGTACTTC. It yields the protein CASSSQFGLPRETQYF.

In its sample, this clone was seen once. The chain has TRBV27 and TRBJ2-7; perhaps TRBD2 as D (5 bases). Germline lookup yields CDR1 MNHEY and CDR2 SMNVEV (reference sequence). V lost 6 bases to trimming and J lost 0 bases, with 15 bases between them. The length of the CDR3 is 15 residues. In DNA, the CDR3 is TGTGCCAGCAGCCACGGAGGTATCCTCTCCTACGAGCAGTACTTC. It codes for CASSHGGILSYEQYF.

The rearrangement links TRBV10-3 to TRBJ1-4; 8 positions match TRBD1. V lost 6 bases and J lost 4; bases outside the gene matches: 1. This CDR3 has 13 amino acids. Germline V CDR1 and CDR2: ENHRY, SYGVKD. CDR3 bases: TGTGCCATCAGGGACAGGGTTAATGAAAAACTGTTTTTT. It is translated as CAIRDRVNEKLFF.

The chain couples TRBV6-5 to TRBJ2-7, with TRBD2 matching 11 bases. CDR3 length: 16 residues. Trimming removed 0 bases from V and 2 bases from J; junction bases left unmatched: 3. Germline CDR1 MNHEY, CDR2 SVGAGI. This CDR3 reads CASSYSALAGAYEQYF. The CDR3 DNA sequence: TGTGCCAGCAGTTACTCGGCACTAGCGGGAGCCTACGAGCAGTACTTC.

The chain has TRBV6-1 and TRBJ1-5; a possible D gene is TRBD1 (5 bases). The CDR3 spans 14 residues. V was cut by 8 bases and J by 3 bases, with 14 bases left in between. Germline V gene lookup returns CDR1 MNHNS and CDR2 SASEGT. In DNA, the CDR3 is TGTGCCAGCCAGGCAGGGACCACCAATCAGCCCCAGCATTTT. Protein sequence: CASQAGTTNQPQHF.

The chain links TRBV7-9 to TRBJ1-4; no reliable D call. Trimming removed 2 bases from V and 7 bases from J, with 8 bases in between. The length of the CDR3 is 13 residues. CDR1 and CDR2 (germline): SEHNR, FQNEAQ (reference sequence). CDR3 nucleotide sequence: TGTGCCAGCAGCTTAAATGTCGGTGAAAAACTGTTTTTT. Translating gives CASSLNVGEKLFF.

The CDR3 coding sequence is TGTGCCAGCAGCGCGGACAGCCTCACAGATACGCAGTATTTT. It is translated as CASSADSLTDTQYF. This rearrangement joins TRBV7-9 to TRBJ2-3, with a tentative D call TRBD1 (6 bases). CDR1 is SEHNR, CDR2 FQNEAQ, per germline (reference sequence). V gave up 5 bases and J gave up 2 bases, with 11 bases separating them. The CDR3 is 14 residues long.

The chain has TRBV4-1 and TRBJ2-2; D might be TRBD1 (5 bases). CDR3 size: 18 residues. In germline, CDR1 is MGHRA, CDR2 YSYEKL. Trimming left V 5 bases short and J 4 bases short, with 23 bases between. CDR3 loop: CASSYTARVIESTGELFF. The CDR3 coding sequence is TGCGCCAGCAGCTATACCGCCAGGGTTATAGAGAGCACCGGGGAGCTGTTTTTT.

The chain uses TRBV5-6 and TRBJ1-3, with D perhaps TRBD1 (5 bases). Trimming stripped 4 bases from V and 0 bases from J, with 17 bases between. This CDR3 spans 17 amino acids. Germline V gene lookup returns CDR1 SGHDT and CDR2 YYEEEE. The CDR3 is CASSLRQGVISGNTIYF. CDR3 nucleotides: TGTGCCAGCAGCCTCCGACAAGGGGTCATCTCTGGAAACACCATATATTTT. Full variable domain (rest looked up from reference TRBV5-6 and TRBJ1-3): DAGVTQSPTHLIKTRGQQVTLRCSPKSGHDTVSWYQQALGQGPQFIFQYYEEEERQRGNFPDRFSGHQFPNYSSELNVNALLLGDSALYLCASSLRQGVISGNTIYFGEGSWLTVV.

V gene TRBV11-3 combines with J gene TRBJ2-2; the match to TRBD2 covers 10 bases. The V gene's germline CDR1 is SGHNT and CDR2 YENEEA. The CDR3 is 17 residues long. V lost 1 base to trimming and J lost 1 base; unmatched junction nucleotides: 3. CDR3 protein: CASSLVTSGVNTGELFF. Here the CDR3 DNA reads TGTGCCAGCAGCTTAGTAACTAGCGGGGTGAACACCGGGGAGCTGTTTTTT.

The gene calls are TRBV7-9 and TRBJ2-5; TRBD2 aligns across 11 bases. The CDR3 spans 18 residues. The J segment lost 5 bases and the V segment lost 5 bases, leaving 16 bases of the junction unmatched. Germline V CDR1 and CDR2: SEHNR, FQNEAQ (reference sequence). The CDR3 nucleotides read TGTGCCAGCAGCCCCCGACAGGGCGAACTAGCGGGAGTTGAGACCCAGTACTTC. Protein product: CASSPRQGELAGVETQYF.

The J gene is TRBJ2-3, the V gene TRBV10-3; D may be TRBD2 (7 bases). CDR3 size: 16 residues. The germline gives CDR1 ENHRY, CDR2 SYGVKD. V dropped 2 bases and J dropped 5 bases, with 17 bases sitting between them. CDR3 sequence: CAISEKGGGHVDTQYF. CDR3 coding DNA: TGTGCCATCAGTGAGAAAGGGGGGGGGCATGTAGATACGCAGTATTTT.